This T cell receptor gamma chain originates from a study of gamma-delta chains in newborns, infants, children. In the study overall: Innate gammadelta T cells reportedly expand polyclonally right after birth, driven by microbial exposure, per the title.

Worth noting for this clone: The sample has other DNA sequences that encode this CDR3 too.

The CDR3 is 11 amino acids. Germline assignment: CDR1 GITISATS and CDR2 ISYDGTV (reference sequence). TCRdb re-called the reads with CATT. This sample yields 900 to 1,200 gamma-chain clones, of which around half are seen a single time; 23% belongs to the top ten. The sequenced sample consisted of blood. With the J gene uncalled, the V gene is TRGV9. The receptor was isolated from a child who was a newborn, infant or young child, either healthy, febrile or measles-vaccinated (not recorded which). For the CDR3, the DNA is TGTGCCTTGAGGCCGGGAATAAACAAGCTCTTT. It encodes CALRPGINKLF.